The rows below give T cell receptor beta chains drawn from one sample of a study of response to subunit inactivated influenza vaccine. TCRdb re-called the RT-PCR reads with MiXCR, one entry per CDR3 protein. The data show 500,000 to 550,000 distinct CDR3 sequences, with under 8.5% seen just once and over 10% held by the top ten. The sample consisted of PBMCs from blood, taken roughly 24 months after vaccination. The receptors were gathered from a man aged 50-75 years who received an inactivated influenza vaccine. CDR3s include the opening cysteine and the closing phenylalanine or tryptophan. The D gene is left open where the match is weak. Only some rows state a clone size, as once, few, many or a class for expanded clones.

CDR3 protein | CDR3 DNA | clone size | D gene | J gene | V gene
CASSSRDLGGYTF | TGTGCCAGCAGCTCCCGGGACTTAGGGGGCTACACCTTC | few | - | TRBJ1-2 | TRBV9
CASSYPWLTGSYEQYF | TGTGCCAGCAGTTACCCCTGGTTAACTGGATCCTACGAGCAGTACTTC | few | - | TRBJ2-7 | TRBV6-2/TRBV6-3
CSAKKSPVNEQFF | TGCAGTGCCAAAAAGAGCCCCGTCAATGAGCAGTTCTTC | - | - | TRBJ2-1 | TRBV20-1
CASSLDQGGTTEAFF | TGTGCCAGCAGCTTAGATCAGGGGGGGACCACTGAAGCTTTCTTT | - | TRBD1 | TRBJ1-1 | TRBV7-9
CASSSLAGGYEQYF | TGTGCCAGCAGCTCCCTAGCGGGAGGCTACGAGCAGTACTTC | - | TRBD2 | TRBJ2-7 | TRBV7-8
CASSRGRDSYEQYF | TGTGCCAGCAGTCGTGGACGGGACTCCTACGAGCAGTACTTC | few | - | TRBJ2-7 | TRBV12-3/TRBV12-4
CASGTAAQETQYF | TGCGCCAGCGGCACGGCGGCCCAAGAGACCCAGTACTTC | - | - | TRBJ2-5 | TRBV5-1
CASRRQGGQNTGELFF | TGTGCCAGCAGGCGCCAGGGGGGGCAGAACACCGGGGAGCTGTTTTTT | - | - | TRBJ2-2 | TRBV6-2/TRBV6-3
CASSLEGTSYEQYF | TGTGCCAGCAGCTTAGAGGGGACCTCCTACGAGCAGTACTTC | many | - | TRBJ2-7 | TRBV7-6
CASSLAKPREQFF | TGTGCCAGCAGCTTGGCAAAACCCCGGGAGCAGTTCTTC | - | - | TRBJ2-1 | TRBV5-8
CASSQDEGAGELFF | TGCGCCAGCAGCCAAGATGAGGGCGCCGGGGAGCTGTTTTTT | - | - | TRBJ2-2 | TRBV4-3
CASSLTLGGNQPQHF | TGTGCCAGCAGCCTTACTCTCGGTGGCAATCAGCCCCAGCATTTT | - | - | TRBJ1-5 | TRBV3-1
CASSRPGQGRETQYF | TGTGCCAGCAGCCGTCCGGGACAGGGGAGAGAGACCCAGTACTTC | - | TRBD1 | TRBJ2-5 | TRBV3-1
CSARPWAGELFF | TGCAGTGCTAGACCATGGGCTGGGGAGCTGTTTTTT | - | - | TRBJ2-2 | TRBV20-1
CASSLSRGDLTQYF | TGTGCCAGCAGCTTGTCTAGAGGAGACCTTACGCAGTATTTT | - | - | TRBJ2-3 | TRBV5-6
CASSWRQGENYGYTF | TGTGCCAGCAGCTGGCGACAGGGCGAGAACTATGGCTACACCTTC | - | TRBD1 | TRBJ1-2 | TRBV7-2
CASSQDPGGGLYNEQFF | TGTGCCAGCAGCCAAGATCCGGGAGGGGGCCTATACAATGAGCAGTTCTTC | - | - | TRBJ2-1 | TRBV14
CAWRMDRGSAEQYF | TGTGCCTGGAGGATGGACAGGGGGTCGGCCGAGCAGTACTTC | - | TRBD1 | TRBJ2-7 | TRBV30
CSATAGVHQPQHF | TGCAGTGCTACAGCAGGGGTGCATCAGCCCCAGCATTTT | - | - | TRBJ1-5 | TRBV20-1
CASSLLGGRGTEAFF | TGTGCCAGCAGTCTCCTGGGGGGGCGTGGAACTGAAGCTTTCTTT | few | - | TRBJ1-1 | TRBV6-1
CASSYSNRGRGTGKDSPVF | TGTGCCAGCAGTTACTCGAATAGGGGTCGCGGGACAGGGAAGGACTCTCCCGTATTC | - | TRBD1 | TRBJ2-4 | TRBV6-2/TRBV6-3
CAISDNLAGETQYF | TGTGCCATCAGTGATAATTTAGCGGGAGAGACCCAGTACTTC | - | TRBD2 | TRBJ2-5 | TRBV10-3
CASSLPGGYTEAFF | TGTGCCAGCAGCTTGCCAGGGGGATACACTGAAGCTTTCTTT | few | TRBD1 | TRBJ1-1 | TRBV7-2
CASAEDNRPGELFF | TGCGCCAGCGCCGAGGATAACCGCCCAGGGGAGCTGTTTTTT | many | - | TRBJ2-2 | TRBV5-1
CSATSGAGGGYTF | TGCAGTGCCACGTCGGGGGCTGGGGGTGGCTACACCTTC | few | - | TRBJ1-2 | TRBV20-1
CASSGTRAENYEQYF | TGTGCCAGCAGCGGGACCCGAGCGGAAAATTACGAGCAGTACTTC | few | - | TRBJ2-7 | TRBV6-1
CASSISTGSAGAFF | TGTGCCAGTAGTATTTCAACAGGGTCCGCAGGAGCTTTCTTT | - | - | TRBJ1-1 | TRBV19
CASSSTLRGRSYEQYF | TGCGCCAGCAGCTCGACTTTGCGGGGAAGAAGCTACGAGCAGTACTTC | - | - | TRBJ2-7 | TRBV5-1
CASSVLGNTIYF | TGTGCCAGCAGCGTTCTTGGAAACACCATATATTTT | - | - | TRBJ1-3 | TRBV7-2